The clone carrying this T cell receptor (beta chain) was observed once. What it recognizes is unknown. This specimen comes from a study of T cell responses to AZD1222 COVID-19 vaccine. This table comes from immunoSEQ multiplex PCR, and its TCRdb copy is limited to in-frame clones, with some not included. The table lists around 97,000 clones, approximately 88% of them singletons, with approximately 20% in the top ten. Points from the study as a whole: Donors were largely white British and mainly female; clonal diversity was possibly underestimated.

In germline, CDR1 is MNHEY, CDR2 SVGEGT. Trimming cost V 6 bases and J 2 bases; bases outside gene matches: 3. The CDR3 consists of 13 residues. The J gene is TRBJ2-7, the V gene TRBV6-2 or TRBV6-3; 8 bases match TRBD2. The receptor comes from an adult in good health. This sample comprised peripheral blood, obtained on day 0 of AZD1222 vaccination. The CDR3 nucleotides are TGTGCCAGCAGCTTAGCGGGAACCTACGAGCAGTACTTC. Translated: CASSLAGTYEQYF.